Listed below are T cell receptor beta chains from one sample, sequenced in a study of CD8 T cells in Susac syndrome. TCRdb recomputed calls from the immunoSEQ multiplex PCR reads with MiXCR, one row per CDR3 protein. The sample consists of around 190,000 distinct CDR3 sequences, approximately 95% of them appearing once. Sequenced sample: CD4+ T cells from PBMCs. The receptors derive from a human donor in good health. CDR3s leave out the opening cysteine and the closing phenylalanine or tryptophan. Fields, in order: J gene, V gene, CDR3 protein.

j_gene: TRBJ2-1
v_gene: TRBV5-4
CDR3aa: ASSSTSGGQYNEQF

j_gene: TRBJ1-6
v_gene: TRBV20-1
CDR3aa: SARSTGTLNSPLH

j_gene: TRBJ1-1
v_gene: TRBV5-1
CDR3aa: ASSLNMGQNTEAF

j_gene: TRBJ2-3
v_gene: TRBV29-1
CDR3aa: SVEEVGTDTQY

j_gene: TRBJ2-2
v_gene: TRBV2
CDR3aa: ASMGLEGTGELF

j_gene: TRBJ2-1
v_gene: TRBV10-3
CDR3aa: AIQRGGGLADEQF

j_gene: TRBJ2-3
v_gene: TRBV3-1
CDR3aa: ASSPPLAGTDTQY

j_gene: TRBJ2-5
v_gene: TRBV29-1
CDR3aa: SAGLQVETQY

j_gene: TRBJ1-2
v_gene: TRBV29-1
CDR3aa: SVMTGGYQVYGYT

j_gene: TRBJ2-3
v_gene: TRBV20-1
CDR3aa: SASQGDDTQY

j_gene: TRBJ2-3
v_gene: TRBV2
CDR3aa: ASTYQDSTDTQY

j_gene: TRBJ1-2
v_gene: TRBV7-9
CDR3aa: ASSGNPAVGYGYT

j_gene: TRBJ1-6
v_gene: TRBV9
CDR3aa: ASSPLDSPLH

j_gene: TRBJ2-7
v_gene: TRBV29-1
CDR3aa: SVSRAGRVYEQY

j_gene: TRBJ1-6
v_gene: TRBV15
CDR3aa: ATSREGQGVSPLH

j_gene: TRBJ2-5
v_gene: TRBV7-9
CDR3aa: ASSSSGESQETQY

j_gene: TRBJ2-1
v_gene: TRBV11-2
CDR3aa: ASRAGNEQF

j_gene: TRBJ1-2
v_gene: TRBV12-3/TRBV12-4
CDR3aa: ASTQLRIEGYT

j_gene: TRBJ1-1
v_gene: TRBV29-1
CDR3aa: SVATAVNTEAF

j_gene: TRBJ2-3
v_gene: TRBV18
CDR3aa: ASSQSEGTDTQY

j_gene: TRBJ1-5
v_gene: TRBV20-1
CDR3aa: SALPTASNQPQH

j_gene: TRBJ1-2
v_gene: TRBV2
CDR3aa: ASSPLSGNYGYT

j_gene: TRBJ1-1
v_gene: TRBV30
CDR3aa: AWRQTAWVGEAF

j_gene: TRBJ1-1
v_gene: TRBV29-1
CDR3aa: SESTGENTEAF

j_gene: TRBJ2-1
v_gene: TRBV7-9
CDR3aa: ASSDRTTYNEQF

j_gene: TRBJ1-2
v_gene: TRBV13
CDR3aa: ASSLPVSTGYT

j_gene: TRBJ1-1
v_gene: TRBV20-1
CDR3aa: SAARGIDTEAF

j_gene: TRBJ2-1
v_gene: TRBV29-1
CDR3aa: SASPGQINEQF

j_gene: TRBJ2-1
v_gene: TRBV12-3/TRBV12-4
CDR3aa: ASSLGLARARGEQF

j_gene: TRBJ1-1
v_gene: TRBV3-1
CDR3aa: ASSQDSVEAF

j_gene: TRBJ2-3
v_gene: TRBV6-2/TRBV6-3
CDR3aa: ASIRLAGSTDTQY

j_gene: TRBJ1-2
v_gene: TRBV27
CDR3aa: ASSLSMATGSYT

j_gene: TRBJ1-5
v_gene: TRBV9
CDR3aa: ASSNGGNQPQH

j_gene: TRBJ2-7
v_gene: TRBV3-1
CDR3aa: ASSQRQAYEQY

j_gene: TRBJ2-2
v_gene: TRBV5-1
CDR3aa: ASDRDRATGELF

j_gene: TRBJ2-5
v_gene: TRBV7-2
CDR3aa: ASSTRLAGRQETQY

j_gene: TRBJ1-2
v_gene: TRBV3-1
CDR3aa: ASSQEGGGRKGYT

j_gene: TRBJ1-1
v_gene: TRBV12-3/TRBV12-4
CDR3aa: ASSFRRTNTEAF

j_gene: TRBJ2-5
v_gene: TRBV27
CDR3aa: ASSPPTTGYQETQY

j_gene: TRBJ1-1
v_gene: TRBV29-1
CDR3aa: SVFRDRSTEAF

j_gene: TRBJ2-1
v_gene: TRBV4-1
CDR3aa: ASSPDGGTSGSMGEQF

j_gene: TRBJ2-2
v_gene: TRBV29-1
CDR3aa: SAEVGGTYGELF

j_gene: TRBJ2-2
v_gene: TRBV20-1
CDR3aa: SAARGQGTYTGELF

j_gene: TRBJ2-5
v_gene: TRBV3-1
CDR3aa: ASSQLDSRETQY